This is a list of T cell receptor beta chains from one sample in a study of early T cells in non-severe SARS-CoV-2 infection. Using its own MiXCR run on the 5' RACE reads, TCRdb lists one record per CDR3 protein. The sample gives 55,000 to 75,000 distinct CDR3 sequences, approximately 11% of which show up once; roughly a sixth is in the top ten. The sample was whole blood, taken at baseline. Source of these receptors: an adult who was a healthcare worker with PCR-confirmed SARS-CoV-2 infection or an uninfected control (not recorded which). The CDR3 runs from the conserved cysteine through the conserved F or W. The D gene is left open where the match is weak. Size values are once, few and many counts, or a class for expanded clones, and some rows have none.

size	V	J	D	length	DNA	CDR3
.	TRBV6-2/TRBV6-3	TRBJ2-3	TRBD2	17	TGTGCCAGCAGTTACTCGAATCTAGCGGTTAGCACAGATACGCAGTATTTT	CASSYSNLAVSTDTQYF
.	TRBV11-2	TRBJ1-3	.	20	TGTGCCAGCAGCTTAGATTCCCGGGGATACAGTCAAACTCCTGGAAACACCATATATTTT	CASSLDSRGYSQTPGNTIYF
.	TRBV6-6	TRBJ1-2	.	15	TGTGCCAGCAACTCCGTGGGACGGGGAGCGGCTGGCTACACCTTC	CASNSVGRGAAGYTF
many	TRBV9	TRBJ2-5	TRBD2	15	TGTGCCAGCAGCGTAGAAGCACTAGCGGAAGAGACCCAGTACTTC	CASSVEALAEETQYF
few	TRBV6-1	TRBJ2-7	TRBD1	15	TGTGCCAGCAGTGCATCCGGGACAGGGACCTACGAGCAGTACTTC	CASSASGTGTYEQYF
few	TRBV7-6	TRBJ2-2	TRBD2	17	TGTGCCAGCAGCCCGACCGGGGGGGTGGCGAACACCGGGGAGCTGTTTTTT	CASSPTGGVANTGELFF
.	TRBV4-1	TRBJ2-5	.	16	TGCGCCAGCAGCCAAGAAAGGGGGCTAGCGGAAGAGACCCAGTACTTC	CASSQERGLAEETQYF
.	TRBV7-9	TRBJ2-7	.	15	TGTGCCAGCAGCCCACGGACAGCCCTATCCTACGAGCAGTACTTC	CASSPRTALSYEQYF
.	TRBV4-1	TRBJ2-1	.	15	TGCGCCAGCAGCCGTGGGGGTATGACCTACAATGAGCAGTTCTTC	CASSRGGMTYNEQFF
.	TRBV29-1	TRBJ1-5	.	13	TGCAGCGTTGACCGCAGGGTAAATCAGCCCCAGCATTTT	CSVDRRVNQPQHF
.	TRBV19	TRBJ2-3	.	14	TGTGCCAGTAGTACCCCAGGCCCCACAGATACGCAGTATTTT	CASSTPGPTDTQYF
few	TRBV6-2/TRBV6-3	TRBJ2-6	.	18	TGTGCCAGCGACGACTTAGGGTCCTCCCGCTCTGGGGCCAACGTCCTGACTTTC	CASDDLGSSRSGANVLTF
.	TRBV5-4	TRBJ1-2	.	15	TGTGCCAGCACCCCGGGAGGGACCCAGGGCTATTGCTACACCTTC	CASTPGGTQGYCYTF
.	TRBV11-3	TRBJ2-7	.	13	TGTGCCAGCAGCTTAGAAGGGGGTAGCGAGCAGTACTTC	CASSLEGGSEQYF
few	TRBV12-3/TRBV12-4	TRBJ1-5	.	19	TGTGCCAGCAGTCTAACATCACGGAGTAATTTCTTTAGCAATCAGCCCCAGCATTTT	CASSLTSRSNFFSNQPQHF
many	TRBV7-6	TRBJ2-1	TRBD2	17	TGTGCCAGCAGTTTAGCTCCCCTAGCGGTAGCCTACAATGAGCAGTTCTTC	CASSLAPLAVAYNEQFF
many	TRBV19	TRBJ2-1	.	12	TGTGCCAGTCGTGGGACACCCAATGAGCAGTTCTTC	CASRGTPNEQFF
many	TRBV23-1	TRBJ2-1	TRBD1	17	TGCGCCAGCAGTCGGGAGAGGGGGCCCAGCTCCTACAATGAGCAGTTCTTC	CASSRERGPSSYNEQFF
many	TRBV13	TRBJ2-6	.	19	TGTGCCAGCAGCTCCCGGATTGAGGTTGGGATCTTTGGGGCCAACGTCCTGACTTTC	CASSSRIEVGIFGANVLTF
few	TRBV2	TRBJ1-4	.	12	TGTGCCAGCAGTGAAGACAGCGAAAAACTGTTTTTT	CASSEDSEKLFF
few	TRBV5-4	TRBJ2-5	TRBD2	15	TGTGCCAGCAGCCCCTGGACTAGCGGGGAAGAGACCCAGTACTTC	CASSPWTSGEETQYF
many	TRBV5-1	TRBJ2-1	TRBD1	16	TGCGCCAGCAGCCCGGGGACAGAACGAAACTACAATGAGCAGTTCTTC	CASSPGTERNYNEQFF
many	TRBV7-3	TRBJ2-1	.	15	TGTGCCAGCAGCTTAATAGGGGACGGAGGAGATGAGCAGTTCTTC	CASSLIGDGGDEQFF
few	TRBV6-2/TRBV6-3	TRBJ2-1	.	14	TGTGCCAGCAGTACGCCCTTACAGAACAATGAGCAGTTCTTC	CASSTPLQNNEQFF
many	TRBV12-3/TRBV12-4	TRBJ2-5	TRBD2	17	TGTGCCAGCAGTTTCGGACTAGCGGGATTCAACCTGGAGACCCAGTACTTC	CASSFGLAGFNLETQYF
.	TRBV27	TRBJ2-5	TRBD2	15	TGTGCCAGCAGCACTAGCGGCGTCGTCCTAGAGACCCAGTACTTC	CASSTSGVVLETQYF
few	TRBV7-9	TRBJ2-3	.	15	TGTGCCAGCAGCCGGGGAGGGGGCAACGCAGATACGCAGTATTTT	CASSRGGGNADTQYF
many	TRBV12-3/TRBV12-4	TRBJ2-3	.	12	TGTGCCAGCAGCCTAAACACAGATACGCAGTATTTT	CASSLNTDTQYF
many	TRBV3-1	TRBJ1-5	TRBD1	15	TGTGCCAGCAGCCAGGGGGGACAGGGAGGACAGCCCCAGCATTTT	CASSQGGQGGQPQHF
few	TRBV20-1	TRBJ2-2	TRBD1	13	TGCAGTGCTAGGGACAGGGAACCCGGGGAGCTGTTTTTT	CSARDREPGELFF
.	TRBV7-9	TRBJ2-2	.	15	TGTGCCAGCAGCCCTATAGCGGTGAACACCGGGGAGCTGTTTTTT	CASSPIAVNTGELFF
.	TRBV7-2	TRBJ2-4	TRBD1	15	TGTGCCAGCAGCTTAGCCCGGACAGGGTTGAACATTCAGTACTTC	CASSLARTGLNIQYF
many	TRBV7-6	TRBJ2-2	TRBD1	18	TGTGCCAGCACCCGACAGGGGGGTTTTGGTCCGAACACCGGGGAGCTGTTTTTT	CASTRQGGFGPNTGELFF
few	TRBV30	TRBJ1-1	TRBD1	14	TGTGCCTGGAGCCCAGGGGGCCCGAACACTGAAGCTTTCTTT	CAWSPGGPNTEAFF
many	TRBV6-2/TRBV6-3	TRBJ2-5	.	11	TGTGCCAGTCGGAAGGCGGGGACCCAGTACTTC	CASRKAGTQYF
.	TRBV28	TRBJ1-2	.	15	TGTGCCAGCAGTTTCGTAGGACCAGAGAACTATGGCTACACCTTC	CASSFVGPENYGYTF
.	TRBV19	TRBJ2-5	.	13	TGTGCCACCTTGGGACTGAATCAAGAGACCCAGTACTTC	CATLGLNQETQYF
few	TRBV6-2/TRBV6-3	TRBJ2-3	TRBD2	17	TGTGCCAGCAGTTACATAGCGGGAGAGGGCCACACAGATACGCAGTATTTT	CASSYIAGEGHTDTQYF
many	TRBV11-2	TRBJ2-2	.	17	TGTGCCAGCAGCTTTACCCTCGGGCGAACAAACACCGGGGAGCTGTTTTTT	CASSFTLGRTNTGELFF
many	TRBV20-1	TRBJ1-5	.	12	TGCAGTGTTAGAGGGCAGGATCAGCCCCAGCATTTT	CSVRGQDQPQHF
many	TRBV28	TRBJ1-4	.	12	TGTGCCAGCAGGGGGGACCCCGAAAAACTGTTTTTT	CASRGDPEKLFF
.	TRBV2	TRBJ2-7	.	14	TGTGCCAGCAGTGGGACAGTTCTATCCTACGAGCAGTACTTC	CASSGTVLSYEQYF
few	TRBV3-1	TRBJ2-1	TRBD2	15	TGTGCCAGCAGACTAGCGGGAGGGCCTCAGAATGAGCAGTTCTTC	CASRLAGGPQNEQFF
.	TRBV11-2	TRBJ2-3	.	15	TGTGCCAGCAGCGGACAAAACAGCCGCACAGATACGCAGTATTTT	CASSGQNSRTDTQYF
medium-sized	TRBV30	TRBJ2-7	.	13	TGTGCCTGGAGTGTAGGGAGCTCCTACGAGCAGTACTTC	CAWSVGSSYEQYF
many	TRBV5-4	TRBJ2-7	.	16	TGTGCCAGCAGCCCGCTGCCGGCAGGTCGGACCTACGAGCAGTACTTC	CASSPLPAGRTYEQYF
once	TRBV10-3	TRBJ2-7	TRBD2	14	TGTGCCATCAGCCCGGGACTAGGCACCTACGAGCAGTACTTC	CAISPGLGTYEQYF
few	TRBV3-1	TRBJ2-1	TRBD2	15	TGTGCCAGCAGCCCCTCGGGACTAAGCGACAATGAGCAGTTCTTC	CASSPSGLSDNEQFF
many	TRBV28	TRBJ1-2	TRBD1	13	TGTGCCAGCAGATCGGGACAGGATTATGGCTACACCTTC	CASRSGQDYGYTF
.	TRBV28	TRBJ2-3	.	12	TGTGCCAGCAGTCAAAGCACAGATACGCAGTATTTT	CASSQSTDTQYF
.	TRBV11-2	TRBJ2-3	.	14	TGTGCCAGCAGACAACAAAGGGACGGGATTAAGCAGTATTTT	CASRQQRDGIKQYF
many	TRBV30	TRBJ2-7	TRBD2	15	TGTGCCTGGAAAGAAAAGGGGCTAGCGGCTTACGAGCAGTACTTC	CAWKEKGLAAYEQYF
.	TRBV3-1	TRBJ2-5	.	14	TGTGCCAGCAGCCAAGATACAGTACAAGAGACCCAGTACTTC	CASSQDTVQETQYF
many	TRBV29-1	TRBJ1-3	TRBD1	15	TGCAGCGTTGCGGAAACAGGGGCCCTTGGGAACACCATATATTTT	CSVAETGALGNTIYF
many	TRBV29-1	TRBJ2-5	TRBD1	16	TGCAGCGCCGACGGCGAGACAGGGGTTTGGGAAGAGACCCAGTACTTC	CSADGETGVWEETQYF
.	TRBV5-1	TRBJ2-7	TRBD2	16	TGCGCCAGCAGCTTGGGCTTTCGGGACTACTCCTACGAGCAGTACTTC	CASSLGFRDYSYEQYF
.	TRBV5-1	TRBJ2-7	TRBD2	13	TGCGCCAGCAGTTTCGGACTAGTCTACGAGCAGTACTTC	CASSFGLVYEQYF
few	TRBV7-2	TRBJ2-5	.	15	TGTGCCAGCAGCTTAGGTCCAGGCCCGGAGGAGACCCAGTACTTC	CASSLGPGPEETQYF
.	TRBV24-1	TRBJ2-3	.	14	TGTGCCACCAGTGTGACCCGGGCCCCAGATACGCAGTATTTT	CATSVTRAPDTQYF
many	TRBV7-3	TRBJ2-7	.	13	TGTGCCAGCAGCTCCCAGGGGGGCTACGAGCAGTACTTC	CASSSQGGYEQYF